This T cell receptor beta chain appears in the sequencing data of a study of monozygotic twins with inflammatory bowel disease. General observations from the study: A distinction between different T cell subtypes was not possible.

From the 5' RACE reads, TCRdb lists one entry per CDR3 protein and no DNA. This table lists 350,000 to 500,000 distinct CDR3 sequences. A word on this clonotype: Its antigen remains unidentified.

The CDR3 extends over 13 amino acids. Germline V gives CDR1 SGHTA, CDR2 FQGNSA. The TCR sequence derives from a human donor with ulcerative colitis or Crohn's disease, or a healthy co-twin of an affected twin (not recorded which). Sequenced: blood. The chain recombines TRBV7-2 with TRBJ1-2. The chain's CDR3 is CASSSGVNDGYTF.